These T cell receptor beta chains were read from a single sample in a study of T cell responses to AZD1222 COVID-19 vaccine. Sequencing was performed with immunoSEQ multiplex PCR; in TCRdb, only in-frame clones are kept and a portion is missing. The sample gives approximately 26,000 clones, roughly nine tenths of which show up once; over 1% is in the top ten. This material consisted of peripheral blood, taken on day 0 of AZD1222 vaccination. The receptor set was obtained from an adult in good health. Both conserved end residues are part of each CDR3. Each record gives: J gene, V gene, D gene, clone size, CDR3 DNA, CDR3 protein. The D gene is left open where the match is weak. A row's size may be missing; if present it is once, few, many or a size class.

J gene: TRBJ2-4; V gene: TRBV3-1/TRBV3-2; D gene: TRBD2; clone size: NA; CDR3 DNA: TGTGCCAGCAGCCCTGGGACTAGCGGGAGGGCAAGGGCCAAAAACATTCAGTACTTC; CDR3 protein: CASSPGTSGRARAKNIQYF
J gene: TRBJ2-6; V gene: TRBV7-2; D gene: TRBD1; clone size: NA; CDR3 DNA: TGTGCCAGCAGAGCAGGGGGCGCCACTGGGGCCAACGTCCTGACTTTC; CDR3 protein: CASRAGGATGANVLTF
J gene: TRBJ2-7; V gene: TRBV19; D gene: TRBD2; clone size: NA; CDR3 DNA: TGTGCCAGTAGTAATCTAGCGGGAGTAGGGGAGCAGTACTTC; CDR3 protein: CASSNLAGVGEQYF
J gene: TRBJ1-2; V gene: TRBV7-2; D gene: NA; clone size: NA; CDR3 DNA: TGTGCCAGCAGCCCCTCGGGTGGGACAACCTATGGCTACACCTTC; CDR3 protein: CASSPSGGTTYGYTF
J gene: TRBJ1-6; V gene: TRBV6-5; D gene: TRBD1; clone size: once; CDR3 DNA: TGTGCCAGCAGGCAGGACAGGGTGTTACCCCTCCACTTT; CDR3 protein: CASRQDRVLPLHF
J gene: TRBJ1-1; V gene: TRBV24-1; D gene: NA; clone size: NA; CDR3 DNA: TGTGCCACGCGGCCGGGGGCATCAACTGAAGCTTTCTTT; CDR3 protein: CATRPGASTEAFF
J gene: TRBJ2-1; V gene: TRBV10-2; D gene: TRBD2; clone size: NA; CDR3 DNA: TGCGCCAGCGTTTTGGGACTAGCGGGAGAAACGCAGTTCTTC; CDR3 protein: CASVLGLAGETQFF
J gene: TRBJ1-1; V gene: TRBV20-1; D gene: NA; clone size: NA; CDR3 DNA: TGCAGTGTGTGGGGGAACACTGAAGCTTTCTTT; CDR3 protein: CSVWGNTEAFF
J gene: TRBJ2-1; V gene: TRBV4-3; D gene: NA; clone size: NA; CDR3 DNA: TGCGCCAGCAGCCAAGAAAGGTACAATGAGCAGTTCTTC; CDR3 protein: CASSQERYNEQFF
J gene: TRBJ1-1; V gene: TRBV20-1; D gene: NA; clone size: NA; CDR3 DNA: TGCAGTGCTAGTAGAAGGATGAACACTGAAGCTTTCTTT; CDR3 protein: CSASRRMNTEAFF
J gene: TRBJ1-6; V gene: TRBV7-2; D gene: NA; clone size: once; CDR3 DNA: TGTGCCAGCAGCCTTCGGGGGTCTGGGAATTCACCCCTCCACTTT; CDR3 protein: CASSLRGSGNSPLHF
J gene: TRBJ1-6; V gene: TRBV27; D gene: NA; clone size: NA; CDR3 DNA: TGTGCCAGCAGCCCTTCGGGGGCCCAATATAATTCACCCCTCCACTTT; CDR3 protein: CASSPSGAQYNSPLHF
J gene: TRBJ2-6; V gene: TRBV7-9; D gene: NA; clone size: NA; CDR3 DNA: TGTGCCAGCAGCAGCCTCAGCGGCTCTGGGGCCAACGTCCTGACTTTC; CDR3 protein: CASSSLSGSGANVLTF
J gene: TRBJ2-1; V gene: TRBV23-1; D gene: NA; clone size: NA; CDR3 DNA: TGCGCCAGCAGTCGAACCCGGGATGGGTCGCAGGGCAATGAGCAGTTCTTC; CDR3 protein: CASSRTRDGSQGNEQFF
J gene: TRBJ1-2; V gene: TRBV27; D gene: NA; clone size: NA; CDR3 DNA: TGTGCCAGCTTAGGAGGCGCTCGGGTGGGCTACACCTTC; CDR3 protein: CASLGGARVGYTF
J gene: TRBJ2-1; V gene: TRBV18; D gene: NA; clone size: NA; CDR3 DNA: TGTGCCAGCTCACCATATGCGGATAGCTCCTACAATGAGCAGTTCTTC; CDR3 protein: CASSPYADSSYNEQFF
J gene: TRBJ2-7; V gene: TRBV28; D gene: TRBD2; clone size: NA; CDR3 DNA: TGTGCCAGCAGTCGCATTGGGGGAGGGTGGGACGAGCAGTACTTC; CDR3 protein: CASSRIGGGWDEQYF
J gene: TRBJ2-1; V gene: TRBV7-2; D gene: TRBD2; clone size: NA; CDR3 DNA: TGTGCCAGCAGCTTAGATCGCCCCCTAGCGGGAGCAAACGAGCAGTTCTTC; CDR3 protein: CASSLDRPLAGANEQFF
J gene: TRBJ1-2; V gene: TRBV28; D gene: NA; clone size: NA; CDR3 DNA: TGTGCCAGCAGCTTGACAGGAAACTATGGCTACACCTTC; CDR3 protein: CASSLTGNYGYTF
J gene: TRBJ1-1; V gene: TRBV19; D gene: TRBD1; clone size: NA; CDR3 DNA: TGTGCCAGTAGTATGCAGACAGGGGGCAATGAAGCTTTCTTT; CDR3 protein: CASSMQTGGNEAFF
J gene: TRBJ1-2; V gene: TRBV11-2; D gene: TRBD1; clone size: NA; CDR3 DNA: TGTGCCAGCAGCTCCGGGACAGTGTTTGGCTACACCTTC; CDR3 protein: CASSSGTVFGYTF
J gene: TRBJ2-5; V gene: TRBV5-1; D gene: NA; clone size: NA; CDR3 DNA: TGCGCCAGCAGCTTTTCACTTGGACCTCAAGAGACCCAGTACTTC; CDR3 protein: CASSFSLGPQETQYF
J gene: TRBJ2-7; V gene: TRBV15; D gene: TRBD1; clone size: NA; CDR3 DNA: TGTGCCACCAGCAGGGTGGGGCCAGGACAGGGTCCTCCCGAGCAGTACTTC; CDR3 protein: CATSRVGPGQGPPEQYF
J gene: TRBJ1-2; V gene: TRBV9; D gene: NA; clone size: NA; CDR3 DNA: TGTGCCAGCAGTCGTACAGGGATGGATGGCTACACCTTC; CDR3 protein: CASSRTGMDGYTF
J gene: TRBJ2-1; V gene: TRBV27; D gene: NA; clone size: NA; CDR3 DNA: TGTGCCAGCAAGATGTCTCGGGAGCCTTACAATGAGCAGTTCTTC; CDR3 protein: CASKMSREPYNEQFF
J gene: TRBJ1-5; V gene: TRBV7-2; D gene: TRBD1; clone size: NA; CDR3 DNA: TGTGCCAGCAGCTTACACAGGGGGCACAATCAGCCCCAGCATTTT; CDR3 protein: CASSLHRGHNQPQHF
J gene: TRBJ2-1; V gene: TRBV21-1; D gene: NA; clone size: NA; CDR3 DNA: TGTGCCAGCAGCAAAGCGGGACAAGGCGATGAGCAGTTCTTC; CDR3 protein: CASSKAGQGDEQFF
J gene: TRBJ2-1; V gene: TRBV4-3; D gene: TRBD2; clone size: once; CDR3 DNA: TGCGCCAGCAGCTTCTGGGAGGGTCCGGGCAATGAGCAGTTCTTC; CDR3 protein: CASSFWEGPGNEQFF
J gene: TRBJ2-7; V gene: TRBV6-5; D gene: NA; clone size: NA; CDR3 DNA: TGTGCCAGCAGTTCAATAATACAGGCGAGGGGTGGCGAGCAGTACTTC; CDR3 protein: CASSSIIQARGGEQYF
J gene: TRBJ2-7; V gene: TRBV19; D gene: NA; clone size: NA; CDR3 DNA: TGTGCCAGTAGTAACCCCGGGGCGTCGGGATCCTACGAGCAGTACTTC; CDR3 protein: CASSNPGASGSYEQYF
J gene: TRBJ2-7; V gene: TRBV4-1; D gene: TRBD2; clone size: NA; CDR3 DNA: TGCGCCAGCAGCCTTCTCCCTTCCCCCAGGGAGGGTTACGAGCAGTACTTC; CDR3 protein: CASSLLPSPREGYEQYF
J gene: TRBJ2-2; V gene: TRBV19; D gene: NA; clone size: NA; CDR3 DNA: TGTGCCAGTAGTTTAAGAGCTGGGGGGAACACCGGGGAGCTGTTTTTT; CDR3 protein: CASSLRAGGNTGELFF
J gene: TRBJ1-6; V gene: TRBV4-1; D gene: NA; clone size: NA; CDR3 DNA: TGCGCCAGCAGGGGGGTTGGGATCAATAATTCACCCCTCCACTTT; CDR3 protein: CASRGVGINNSPLHF
J gene: TRBJ1-1; V gene: TRBV7-8; D gene: NA; clone size: NA; CDR3 DNA: TGTGCCAGCAGCTTCAGGCCCGGGCCCCTAATGGACACTGAAGCTTTCTTT; CDR3 protein: CASSFRPGPLMDTEAFF
J gene: TRBJ1-1; V gene: TRBV6-1; D gene: NA; clone size: NA; CDR3 DNA: TGTGCCAGCAGTGAAGAGGTCAGAATTACTGAAGCTTTCTTT; CDR3 protein: CASSEEVRITEAFF
J gene: TRBJ2-5; V gene: TRBV18; D gene: TRBD1; clone size: NA; CDR3 DNA: TGTGCCAGCTCACCACCGGGACAGCAAGAGACCCAGTACTTC; CDR3 protein: CASSPPGQQETQYF
J gene: TRBJ1-1; V gene: TRBV11-2; D gene: TRBD1; clone size: NA; CDR3 DNA: TGTGCCAGCAGCCGGACAGGGGGTGGGATGAACACTGAAGCTTTCTTT; CDR3 protein: CASSRTGGGMNTEAFF
J gene: TRBJ2-2; V gene: TRBV27; D gene: TRBD1; clone size: NA; CDR3 DNA: TGTGCCAGCAGTTTATGGACAGGGGGTAACACCGGGGAGCTGTTTTTT; CDR3 protein: CASSLWTGGNTGELFF
J gene: TRBJ1-1; V gene: TRBV2; D gene: TRBD1; clone size: NA; CDR3 DNA: TGTGCCAGCCCCAGGGGGCTCGGGGACACTGAAGCTTTCTTT; CDR3 protein: CASPRGLGDTEAFF
J gene: TRBJ2-5; V gene: TRBV9; D gene: NA; clone size: NA; CDR3 DNA: TGTGCCAGCAGCGTAGGCTGGCGACAAGAGACCCAGTACTTC; CDR3 protein: CASSVGWRQETQYF
J gene: TRBJ1-1; V gene: TRBV30; D gene: TRBD1; clone size: NA; CDR3 DNA: TGTGCCTGGCTTCCAAGGGGGCACGAAAGGACTGCCCAACTTGAAGCTTTCTTT; CDR3 protein: CAWLPRGHERTAQLEAFF
J gene: TRBJ1-4; V gene: TRBV6-5; D gene: NA; clone size: NA; CDR3 DNA: TGTGCCAGCAGAGAGAAGGGAGGAGGGGAAAAACTGTTTTTT; CDR3 protein: CASREKGGGEKLFF
J gene: TRBJ2-3; V gene: TRBV10-2; D gene: NA; clone size: NA; CDR3 DNA: TGCGCCAGCAGCCCGCAGGATACGCAGTATTTT; CDR3 protein: CASSPQDTQYF
J gene: TRBJ2-7; V gene: TRBV2; D gene: NA; clone size: NA; CDR3 DNA: TGTGCCAGCAGTGATGACGGGGGAGGCGAGCAGTACTTC; CDR3 protein: CASSDDGGGEQYF
J gene: TRBJ1-5; V gene: TRBV30; D gene: NA; clone size: once; CDR3 DNA: TGTGCCTGGAGTGTACAGGACTCTCAGCCCCAGCATTTT; CDR3 protein: CAWSVQDSQPQHF
J gene: TRBJ2-1; V gene: TRBV11-1; D gene: TRBD2; clone size: NA; CDR3 DNA: TGTGCCAGCAGCGCGTCGACTAGCGGGGCTTACAATGAGCAGTTCTTC; CDR3 protein: CASSASTSGAYNEQFF
J gene: TRBJ1-6; V gene: TRBV9; D gene: TRBD1; clone size: once; CDR3 DNA: TGTGCCAGCAGCGTAGCCGGGACAGGGCGGAATTCACCCCTCCACTTT; CDR3 protein: CASSVAGTGRNSPLHF
J gene: TRBJ1-3; V gene: TRBV5-1; D gene: NA; clone size: NA; CDR3 DNA: TGCGCCAGCAGCATAGGGGGTTCTGGAAACACCATATATTTT; CDR3 protein: CASSIGGSGNTIYF
J gene: TRBJ2-7; V gene: TRBV28; D gene: TRBD1; clone size: NA; CDR3 DNA: TGTGCCAGCAGTTCCTCCCGACAGGGTCCCTTAGCTACCGAGCAGTACTTC; CDR3 protein: CASSSSRQGPLATEQYF
J gene: TRBJ1-5; V gene: TRBV3-1/TRBV3-2; D gene: NA; clone size: NA; CDR3 DNA: TGTGCCAGCAGCCAAGATTTGGCGAACAATCAGCCCCAGCATTTT; CDR3 protein: CASSQDLANNQPQHF
J gene: TRBJ2-7; V gene: TRBV18; D gene: NA; clone size: NA; CDR3 DNA: TGTGCCAGCTCAAACGCCCCTAGAGGGCGAGGGGACGAGCAGTACTTC; CDR3 protein: CASSNAPRGRGDEQYF